This T cell receptor beta chain is from a study of blood T cell repertoires in COVID-19. Study as a whole: Sample material is recorded as cDNA or gDNA derived from T cells, B-cell-depleted T cells, or PBMCs.

Germline CDR1 SGHNT, CDR2 YENEEA. Trimming left V 4 bases short and J 7 bases short, with 14 bases between. CDR3 length: 14 amino acids. Clones were read by immunoSEQ multiplex PCR, and TCRdb kept only the in-frame ones, dropping some. The sample has some 150,000 clones; around 82% are singletons. This TCR came from a human donor with acute or convalescent COVID-19. The donor label of this sample is uncertain. Sequenced: peripheral blood. V usage is TRBV11-3 and J usage is TRBJ2-1; D perhaps matches TRBD2 (5 bases). This chain's CDR3 is CASSSRDSVNEQFF. The CDR3 coding sequence is TGTGCCAGCAGCTCCCGGGATTCTGTTAATGAGCAGTTCTTC.